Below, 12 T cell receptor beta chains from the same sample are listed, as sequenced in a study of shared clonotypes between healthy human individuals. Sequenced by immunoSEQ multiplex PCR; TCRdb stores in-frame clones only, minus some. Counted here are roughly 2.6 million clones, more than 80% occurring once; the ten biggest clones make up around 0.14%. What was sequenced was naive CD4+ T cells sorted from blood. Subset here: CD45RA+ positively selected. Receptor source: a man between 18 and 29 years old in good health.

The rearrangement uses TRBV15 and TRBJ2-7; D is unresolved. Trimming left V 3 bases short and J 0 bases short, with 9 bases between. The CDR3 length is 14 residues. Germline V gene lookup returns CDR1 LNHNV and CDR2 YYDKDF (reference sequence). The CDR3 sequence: CATSSDGRSYEQYF. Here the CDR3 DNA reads TGTGCCACCAGCAGTGATGGACGCTCCTACGAGCAGTACTTC.

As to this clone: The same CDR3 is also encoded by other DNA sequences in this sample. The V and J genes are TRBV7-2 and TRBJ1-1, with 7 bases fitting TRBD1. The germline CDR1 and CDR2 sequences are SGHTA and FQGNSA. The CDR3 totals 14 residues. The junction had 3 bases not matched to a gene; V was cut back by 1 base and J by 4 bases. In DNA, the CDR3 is TGTGCCAGCAGCTTAGTAGGGGGCGGCACTGAAGCTTTCTTT. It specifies CASSLVGGGTEAFF.

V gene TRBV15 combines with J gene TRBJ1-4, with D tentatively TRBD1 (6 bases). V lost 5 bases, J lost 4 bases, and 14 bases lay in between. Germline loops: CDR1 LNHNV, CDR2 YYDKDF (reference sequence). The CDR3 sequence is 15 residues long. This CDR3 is CATSGGGRLNEKLFF. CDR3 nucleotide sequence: TGTGCCACCAGCGGAGGGGGACGGCTTAATGAAAAACTGTTTTTT.

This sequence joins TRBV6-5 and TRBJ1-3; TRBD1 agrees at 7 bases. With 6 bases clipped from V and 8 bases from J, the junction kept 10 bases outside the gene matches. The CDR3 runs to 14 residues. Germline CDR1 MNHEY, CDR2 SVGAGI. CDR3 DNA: TGTGCCAGCAGACGCGTTGGCGGGACAGACACCATATATTTT. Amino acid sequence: CASRRVGGTDTIYF.

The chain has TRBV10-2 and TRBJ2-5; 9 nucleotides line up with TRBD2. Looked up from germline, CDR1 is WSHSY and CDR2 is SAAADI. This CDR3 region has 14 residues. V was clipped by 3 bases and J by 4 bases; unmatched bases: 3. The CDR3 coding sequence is TGCGCCAGCAGTGACGGCGGGGGGGCAGAGACCCAGTACTTC. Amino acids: CASSDGGGAETQYF.

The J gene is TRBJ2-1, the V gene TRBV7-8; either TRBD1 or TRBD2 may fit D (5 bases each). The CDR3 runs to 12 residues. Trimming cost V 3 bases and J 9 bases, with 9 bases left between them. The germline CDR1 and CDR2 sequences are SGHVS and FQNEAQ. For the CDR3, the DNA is TGTGCCAGCAGCTTCCGGGACGGTGAGCAGTTCTTC. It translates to CASSFRDGEQFF.

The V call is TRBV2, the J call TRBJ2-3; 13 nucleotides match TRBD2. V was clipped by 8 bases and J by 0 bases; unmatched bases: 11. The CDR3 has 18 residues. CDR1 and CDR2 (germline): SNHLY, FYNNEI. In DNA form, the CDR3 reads TGTGCCAGCGGGGGACTAGCGGGACTCCTGTATAGCACAGATACGCAGTATTTT. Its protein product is CASGGLAGLLYSTDTQYF.

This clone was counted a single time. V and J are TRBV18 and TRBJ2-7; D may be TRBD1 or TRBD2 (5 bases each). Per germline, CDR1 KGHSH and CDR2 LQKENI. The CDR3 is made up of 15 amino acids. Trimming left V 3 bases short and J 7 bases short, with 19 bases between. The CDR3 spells CASSPVREKGAEQYF. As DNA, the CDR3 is TGTGCCAGCTCACCGGTCCGGGAAAAAGGGGCAGAGCAGTACTTC.

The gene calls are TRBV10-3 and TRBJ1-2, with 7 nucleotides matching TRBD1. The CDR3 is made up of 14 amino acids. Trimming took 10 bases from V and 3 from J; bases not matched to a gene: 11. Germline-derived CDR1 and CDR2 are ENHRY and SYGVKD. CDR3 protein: CATRTTGVDYGYTF. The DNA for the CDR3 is TGTGCCACCCGAACCACAGGGGTAGACTATGGCTACACCTTC.

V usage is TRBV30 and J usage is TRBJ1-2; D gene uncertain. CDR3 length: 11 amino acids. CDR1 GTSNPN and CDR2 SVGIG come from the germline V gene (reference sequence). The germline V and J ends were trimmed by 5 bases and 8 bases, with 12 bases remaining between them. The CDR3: CAWAGNWGYTF. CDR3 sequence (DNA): TGTGCCTGGGCGGGCAATTGGGGCTACACCTTC.

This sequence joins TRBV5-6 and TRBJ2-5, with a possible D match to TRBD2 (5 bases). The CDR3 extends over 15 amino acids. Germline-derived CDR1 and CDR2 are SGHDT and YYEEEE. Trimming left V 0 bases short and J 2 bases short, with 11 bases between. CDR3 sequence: CASSLVVGEQETQYF. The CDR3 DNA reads TGTGCCAGCAGCTTGGTAGTCGGGGAACAAGAGACCCAGTACTTC.

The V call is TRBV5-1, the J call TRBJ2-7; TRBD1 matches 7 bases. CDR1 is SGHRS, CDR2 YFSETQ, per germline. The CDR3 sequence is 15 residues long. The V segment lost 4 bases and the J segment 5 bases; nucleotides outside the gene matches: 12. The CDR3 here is CASSPGDREKNEQYF. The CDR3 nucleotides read TGCGCCAGCAGCCCCGGGGACAGAGAGAAGAACGAGCAGTACTTC.